These 24 T cell receptor beta chains were sequenced from one sample in a study of T cells after yellow fever vaccination (dated by TCRdb to about 2019). The library relied on 5' RACE. The sample was run on an Illumina NovaSeq 6000. TCRdb took the public reads, trimmed them with fastp at Q25, ran MiXCR for clone calling and kept in-frame beta chains. Every CDR3 protein is listed once, alongside the most common genes and DNA of its rows. In all, the sample holds hundreds of thousands of distinct CDR3 sequences, and approximately 4% of those were seen once. The ten most abundant clones make up under 30% of the sample. The treatment or condition tag for this specimen amounts to: live attenuated yellow fever vaccine strain. Material: PBMCs, obtained 5 days after the yellow fever booster vaccination. All receptors come from a man in his late teens or twenties who received the YFV17D yellow fever vaccine.

This clonotype turned up a few times. The J gene is TRBJ2-1, the V gene TRBV4-3; D gene ambiguous. CDR3 length equals 14 residues. The V gene's germline CDR1 is LGHNA and CDR2 YSLEER. Trimming cost V 0 bases and J 6 bases, with 9 bases left between them. The CDR3 is CASSQEIRINEQFF. The CDR3 bases are TGCGCCAGCAGCCAAGAGATTAGGATCAATGAGCAGTTCTTC.

This clonotype turned up a few times. V usage is TRBV7-2 and J usage is TRBJ2-4; unclear D gene. Trimming removed 1 base at V and 6 bases at J, with 10 bases between. This CDR3 has 14 residues. Germline CDR1 and CDR2: SGHTA and FQGNSA. The CDR3 DNA reads TGTGCCAGCAGCTTAGATCTTGTCGCAAACATTCAGTACTTC. Translation: CASSLDLVANIQYF.

In its sample, this clonotype was seen a few times. The chain combines TRBV7-2 with TRBJ2-3, with D unresolved. V was trimmed by 2 bases and J by 0 bases, leaving 12 bases between them. Germline CDR1 and CDR2: SGHTA and FQGNSA. This CDR3 has 16 residues. CDR3 sequence (DNA): TGTGCCAGCAGCTTAAATTTTGGCAGCAGCACAGATACGCAGTATTTT. Its protein product is CASSLNFGSSTDTQYF.

V is TRBV11-2 and J is TRBJ2-7, with a tentative D call TRBD1 (6 bases). CDR1 is SGHAT and CDR2 is FQNNGV in the germline V gene. V was pared by 5 bases and J by 4 bases, with 12 bases between. This CDR3 comprises 13 residues. The DNA of the CDR3 is TGTGCCAGCAGCCGGACAGTAGGGTACGAGCAGTACGTC. Protein product: CASSRTVGYEQYV.

The V call is TRBV12-3 or TRBV12-4, the J call TRBJ2-5; D perhaps matches TRBD1 (6 bases). The V end was cut by 6 bases, the J end by 4 bases, with 18 bases between. The CDR3 has 15 amino acids. Written as DNA, the CDR3 is TGTGCCAGCAGGCGACAGGCCCTGTTGGGAGAGACCCAGTACTTC. This codes for CASRRQALLGETQYF.

V is TRBV7-9 and J is TRBJ1-6, with TRBD1 matching over 10 bases. Germline V gene data show CDR1 as SEHNR and CDR2 as FQNEAQ (reference sequence). The length of the CDR3 is 16 residues. V lost 5 bases, J lost 10 bases, and 11 bases stayed unmatched. CDR3 sequence (DNA): TGTGCCAGCAGCCCCTATAGGGACAGGGGTGGCTCACCCCTCCACTTT. Translated: CASSPYRDRGGSPLHF.

The genes are TRBV7-3 and TRBJ2-6; 8 positions agree with TRBD1. The germline V gene encodes CDR1 SGHTA and CDR2 FQGTGA. This CDR3 has 16 residues. V was clipped by 4 bases and J by 4 bases; unmatched bases: 6. The CDR3 DNA is TGTGCCAGCAGCTCCGCGACAGGGGTCGGGGCCAACGTCCTGACTTTC. Protein sequence: CASSSATGVGANVLTF. Full variable domain (remainder filled in from reference TRBV7-3 and TRBJ2-6): GAGVSQTPSNKVTEKGKYVELRCDPISGHTALYWYRQSLGQGPEFLIYFQGTGAADDSGLPNDRFFAVRPEGSVSTLKIQRTERGDSAVYLCASSSATGVGANVLTFGAGSRLTVL.

The rearrangement links TRBV30 to TRBJ2-3; tentatively, D is TRBD1 (6 bases). This CDR3 contains 12 residues. The V end was cut by 3 bases, the J end by 7 bases, with 11 bases between. The V gene's germline CDR1 is GTSNPN and CDR2 SVGIG (reference sequence). DNA of the CDR3: TGTGCCTGGAGAACAGGGTCATATACGCAGTATTTT. Protein: CAWRTGSYTQYF.

Ten or more counts support this clonotype. The chain joins TRBV5-1 to TRBJ2-2; possibly TRBD1 for D (7 bases). This CDR3 is 15 amino acids long. The V gene's germline CDR1 is SGHRS and CDR2 YFSETQ. Trimming shortened V by 2 bases and J by 6 bases, and 14 bases separated the two germline ends. CDR3 nucleotides: TGCGCCAGCAGCTTTAATACAGGGGAGGCCGGGGAGCTGTTTTTT. It specifies CASSFNTGEAGELFF. Full variable domain (outside the CDR3, taken from reference TRBV5-1 and TRBJ2-2): KAGVTQTPRYLIKTRGQQVTLSCSPISGHRSVSWYQQTPGQGLQFLFEYFSETQRNKGNFPGRFSGRQFSNSRSEMNVSTLELGDSALYLCASSFNTGEAGELFFGEGSRLTVL.

This clonotype was seen at least ten times. This rearrangement joins TRBV20-1 to TRBJ1-1; D gene uncertain. CDR1 DFQATT and CDR2 SNEGSKA come from the germline V gene (reference sequence). CDR3 length: 15 amino acids. Between the trimmed V and J ends, which lost 4 bases and 7 bases, there was a span of 22 bases. CDR3 protein: CSANTPGPLRGEAFF. CDR3 nucleotides: TGCAGTGCTAATACTCCCGGACCGCTACGAGGTGAAGCTTTCTTT.

This clonotype has a count of ten or more. This chain uses TRBV27 with TRBJ1-5; D might be TRBD1 (5 bases). From germline, CDR1 is MNHEY and CDR2 SMNVEV (reference sequence). The length of the CDR3 is 13 residues. V gave up 3 bases and J gave up 7 bases, with 10 bases separating them. In nucleotides, the CDR3 is TGTGCCAGCAGTTTTGGTCAGGGACAGCCCCAGCATTTT. Translated: CASSFGQGQPQHF.

This clonotype was recorded many times. This chain joins TRBV7-6 and TRBJ2-7, with TRBD2 matching over 7 bases. The CDR3 has 14 residues. Germline V gives CDR1 SGHVS, CDR2 FNYEAQ. Losses at the gene ends were 0 bases for V and 2 bases for J; bases not matched to a gene: 1. DNA of the CDR3: TGTGCCAGCAGCTTAGCGGGGGGGGCCTACGAGCAGTACTTC. Protein: CASSLAGGAYEQYF.

This clonotype has a count of ten or more. The chain is built from TRBV7-2 and TRBJ1-1; D gene unclear. CDR3 length equals 17 residues. CDR1 is SGHTA, CDR2 FQGNSA, per germline. V lost 7 bases and J 1 base, leaving 22 bases between the germline ends. The CDR3, as DNA: TGTGCCAGCACGACAAGCGGGTTCTTTTATGGGAACACTGAAGCTTTCTTT. Its translation: CASTTSGFFYGNTEAFF. The full variable domain, completed using reference TRBV7-2 and TRBJ1-1, is GAGVSQSPSNKVTEKGKDVELRCDPISGHTALYWYRQSLGQGLEFLIYFQGNSAPDKSGLPSDRFSAERTGGSVSTLTIQRTQQEDSAVYLCASTTSGFFYGNTEAFFGQGTRLTVV.

The chain combines TRBV12-5 with TRBJ1-6; TRBD1 is a possible D gene (6 bases). This CDR3 is built from 15 residues. Trimming stripped 1 base from V and 8 bases from J, with 12 bases between. Germline-derived CDR1 and CDR2 are LGHNT and FRNRAP. The CDR3 is CASGLARGGYSPLHF. CDR3 DNA: TGTGCTAGTGGTTTGGCCAGGGGAGGGTATTCACCCCTCCACTTT.

This clonotype was counted many times. V gene TRBV5-6 combines with J gene TRBJ1-1, with no clear D. Looked up from germline, CDR1 is SGHDT and CDR2 is YYEEEE. CDR3 size: 12 residues. Trimming stripped 4 bases from V and 4 bases from J, with 8 bases between. The CDR3 DNA reads as TGTGCCAGCAGCGGCATGGGCACTGAAGCTTTCTTT. It yields the protein CASSGMGTEAFF.

Ten or more counts support this clonotype. In nucleotides, the CDR3 is TGTGCCAGCAGTTTAATCGGGGGCCGGGATACGCAGTATTTT. As protein: CASSLIGGRDTQYF. This rearrangement joins TRBV12-3 or TRBV12-4 to TRBJ2-3; tentatively, D is TRBD1 or TRBD2 (6 bases each). V lost 2 bases, J lost 6 bases, and 12 bases lay in between. This CDR3 has 14 residues.

This clonotype was counted between two and nine times. The rearrangement links TRBV6-5 to TRBJ2-2; D remains ambiguous. V lost 2 bases, J lost 6 bases, and 13 bases lay in between. CDR3 size: 15 residues. Germline assignment: CDR1 MNHEY and CDR2 SVGAGI. CDR3 bases: TGTGCCAGCAGTTACCGACACTTAAATGCCGGGGAGCTGTTTTTT. Translation gives CASSYRHLNAGELFF.

The rearrangement uses TRBV6-6 and TRBJ2-5; no clear D. This CDR3 has 16 residues. V shed 8 bases and J shed 1 base, with 20 bases lying between them. The germline V gene encodes CDR1 MNHNY and CDR2 SVGAGI (reference sequence). CDR3 coding DNA: TGTGCCAGCGTACTTCGAGGTCGGTCACTCCAAGAGACCCAGTACTTC. Translated: CASVLRGRSLQETQYF.

This clonotype was observed at least ten times. The chain is built from TRBV5-1 and TRBJ2-7; D is possibly TRBD1 (6 bases). CDR1 SGHRS and CDR2 YFSETQ come from the germline V gene. The CDR3 runs to 14 residues. Trimming removed 4 bases from V and 1 base from J, with 12 bases in between. The CDR3 reads CASSREGQSYEQYF. For the CDR3, the DNA is TGCGCCAGCAGCCGAGAGGGACAATCCTACGAGCAGTACTTC.

This clonotype has only a few counts. V usage is TRBV10-3 and J usage is TRBJ1-2, with a weak D call TRBD1 (5 bases). This CDR3 is built from 14 residues. V gave up 3 bases and J gave up 2 bases, with 10 bases separating them. The germline gives CDR1 ENHRY, CDR2 SYGVKD. The CDR3 sequence is CAISEGQGNYGYTF. The CDR3, as DNA: TGTGCCATCAGTGAAGGGCAGGGAAACTATGGCTACACCTTC.

There are many counts of this clonotype. The chain has TRBV4-1 and TRBJ1-4; D call uncertain. This CDR3 is 16 amino acids long. The germline gives CDR1 MGHRA, CDR2 YSYEKL. The V and J ends lost 4 bases and 4 bases respectively, with 16 bases between them. This CDR3 reads CASSLHRNGYNEKLFF. CDR3 in DNA: TGCGCCAGCAGCCTTCACCGGAACGGCTATAATGAAAAACTGTTTTTT.

This clonotype came up many times. The gene calls are TRBV9 and TRBJ1-2; D not resolved. Germline lookup yields CDR1 SGDLS and CDR2 YYNGEE. With 4 bases removed from V and 4 bases from J, the gap between germline ends came to 17 bases. The CDR3 is made up of 15 amino acids. CDR3 nucleotide sequence: TGTGCCAGCAGCCCCCCGGGTCCCACCGCCTATGGCTACACCTTC. Translated: CASSPPGPTAYGYTF.

This clonotype was recorded many times. The chain links TRBV6-6 to TRBJ2-3, with D hard to call. The CDR3 totals 12 residues. Per the germline V gene, CDR1 is MNHNY and CDR2 is SVGAGI (reference sequence). Between the trimmed V and J ends, which lost 5 bases and 4 bases, there was a span of 7 bases. The CDR3: CASSPDADTQYF. DNA for the CDR3: TGTGCCAGCAGTCCTGATGCAGATACGCAGTATTTT.

J is TRBJ1-5 and V is TRBV18; 8 bases match TRBD1. J was trimmed by 3 bases and V by 2 bases; bases with no gene match: 3. Germline V gene data show CDR1 as KGHSH and CDR2 as LQKENI. This CDR3 is built from 15 residues. CDR3 protein: CASSPDRGPNQPQHF. The CDR3 nucleotides are TGTGCCAGCTCACCAGACAGGGGCCCCAATCAGCCCCAGCATTTT.